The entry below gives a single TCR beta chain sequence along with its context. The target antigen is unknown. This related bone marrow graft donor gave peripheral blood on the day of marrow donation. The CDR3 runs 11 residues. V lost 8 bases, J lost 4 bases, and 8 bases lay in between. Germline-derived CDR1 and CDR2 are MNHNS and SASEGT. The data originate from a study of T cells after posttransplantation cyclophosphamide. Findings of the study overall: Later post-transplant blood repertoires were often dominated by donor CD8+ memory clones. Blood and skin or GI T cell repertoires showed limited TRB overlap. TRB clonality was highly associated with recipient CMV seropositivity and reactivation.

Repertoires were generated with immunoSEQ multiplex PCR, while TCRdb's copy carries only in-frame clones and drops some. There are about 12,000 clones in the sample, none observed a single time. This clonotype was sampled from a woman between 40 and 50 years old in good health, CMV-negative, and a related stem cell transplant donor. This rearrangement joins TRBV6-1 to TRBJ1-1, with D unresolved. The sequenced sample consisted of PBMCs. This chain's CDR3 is CASRTGTEAFF. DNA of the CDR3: TGTGCCAGCCGGACTGGCACTGAAGCTTTCTTT.